The clone carrying this T cell receptor beta chain turned up a few times. These data originate in a study of blood T cells in healthy people across ages. With a J-beta primer mix and a sample-barcoded 5' primer, a second PCR ran about 7 to 12 cycles. One entry per CDR3 protein results from TCRdb running MiXCR on the 5' RACE reads. Altogether about 1.1 million distinct CDR3 sequences are present, around two fifths being singletons, with the ten largest covering around 13%. The sample was blood. The clonotype was recovered from a man between 18 and 29 years old in good health.

Written as DNA, the CDR3 is TGTGCCAGCAGCAACCGACGTACAAGGTCGGACCAGCCCCAGCATTTT. Its translation is CASSNRRTRSDQPQHF. The chain combines TRBV21-1 with TRBJ1-5. TRBV21-1 is a known pseudogene. The CDR3 has 16 amino acids.